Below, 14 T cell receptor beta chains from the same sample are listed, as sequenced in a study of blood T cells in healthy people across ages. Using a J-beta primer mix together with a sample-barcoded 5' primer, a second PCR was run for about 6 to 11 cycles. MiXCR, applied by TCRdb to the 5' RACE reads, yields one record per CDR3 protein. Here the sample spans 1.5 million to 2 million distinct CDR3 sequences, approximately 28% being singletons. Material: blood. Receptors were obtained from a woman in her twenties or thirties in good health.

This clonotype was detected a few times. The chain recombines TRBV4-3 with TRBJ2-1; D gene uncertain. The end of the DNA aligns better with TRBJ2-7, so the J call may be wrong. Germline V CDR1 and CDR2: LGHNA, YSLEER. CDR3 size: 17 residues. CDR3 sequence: CASSQGEPSISYNEQYF. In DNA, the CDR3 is TGCGCCAGCAGCCAAGGAGAACCTAGTATCTCCTACAATGAGCAGTACTTC.

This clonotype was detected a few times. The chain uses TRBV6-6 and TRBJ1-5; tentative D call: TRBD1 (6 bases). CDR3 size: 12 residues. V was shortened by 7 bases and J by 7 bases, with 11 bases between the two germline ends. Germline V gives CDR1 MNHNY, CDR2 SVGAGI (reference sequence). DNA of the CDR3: TGTGCCAGCACCCATCAGGGGCAGCCCCAGCATTTT. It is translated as CASTHQGQPQHF.

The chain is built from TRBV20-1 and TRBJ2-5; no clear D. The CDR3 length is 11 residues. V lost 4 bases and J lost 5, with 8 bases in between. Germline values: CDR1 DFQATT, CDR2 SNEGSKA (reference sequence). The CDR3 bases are TGCAGTGCTATGGTTCCGGAGACCCAGTACTTC. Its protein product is CSAMVPETQYF.

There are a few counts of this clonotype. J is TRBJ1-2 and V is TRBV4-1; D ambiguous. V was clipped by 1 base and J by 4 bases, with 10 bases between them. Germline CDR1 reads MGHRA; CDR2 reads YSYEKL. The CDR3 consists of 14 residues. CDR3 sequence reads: CASSQVGSFYGYTF. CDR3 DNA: TGCGCCAGCAGCCAAGTCGGATCTTTCTATGGCTACACCTTC.

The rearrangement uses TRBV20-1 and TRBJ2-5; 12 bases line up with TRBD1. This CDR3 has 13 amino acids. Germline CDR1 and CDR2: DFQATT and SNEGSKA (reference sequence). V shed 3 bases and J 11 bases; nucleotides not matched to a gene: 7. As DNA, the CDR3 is TGCAGTGCTAGTGGGACAGGGGGCCACGGGCAGTACTTC. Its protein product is CSASGTGGHGQYF.

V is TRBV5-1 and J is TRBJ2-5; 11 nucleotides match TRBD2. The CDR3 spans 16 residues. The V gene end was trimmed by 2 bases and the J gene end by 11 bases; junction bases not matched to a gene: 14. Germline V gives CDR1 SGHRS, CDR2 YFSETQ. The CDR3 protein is CASSLVGLAGNTRQYF. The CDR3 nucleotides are TGCGCCAGCAGCTTAGTAGGACTAGCGGGCAACACCAGGCAGTACTTC.

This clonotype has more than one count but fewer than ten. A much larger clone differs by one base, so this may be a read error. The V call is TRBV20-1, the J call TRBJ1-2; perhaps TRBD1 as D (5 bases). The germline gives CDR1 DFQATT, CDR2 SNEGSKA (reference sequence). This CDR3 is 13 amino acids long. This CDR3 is CGARAGTDYGYTF. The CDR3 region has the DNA TGCGGTGCTAGGGCCGGGACGGACTATGGCTACACCTTC.

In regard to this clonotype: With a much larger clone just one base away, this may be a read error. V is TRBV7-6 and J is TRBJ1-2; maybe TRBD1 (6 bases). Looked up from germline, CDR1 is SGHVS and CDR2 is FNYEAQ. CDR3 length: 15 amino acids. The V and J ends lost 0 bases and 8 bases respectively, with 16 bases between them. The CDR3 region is CASSLASVGGDGYTF. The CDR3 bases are TGTGCCAGCAGCTTAGCTTCCGTAGGGGGTGACGGCTACACCTTC.

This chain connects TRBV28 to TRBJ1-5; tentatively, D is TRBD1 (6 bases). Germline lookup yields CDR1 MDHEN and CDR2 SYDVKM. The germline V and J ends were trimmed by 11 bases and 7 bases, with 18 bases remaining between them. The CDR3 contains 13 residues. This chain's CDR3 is CAGRGGVGQPQHF. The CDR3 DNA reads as TGTGCCGGACGAGGGGGGGTTGGGCAGCCCCAGCATTTT. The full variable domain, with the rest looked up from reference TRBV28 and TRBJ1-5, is DVKVTQSSRYLVKRTGEKVFLECVQDMDHENMFWYRQDPGLGLRLIYFSYDVKMKEKGDIPEGYSVSREKKERFSLILESASTNQTSMYLCAGRGGVGQPQHFGDGTRLSIL.

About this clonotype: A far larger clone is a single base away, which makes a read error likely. The CDR3 DNA is TGCGCCGGCAGCTTGGACTGGGAGACCCAGTACTTC. Residues: CAGSLDWETQYF. The chain combines TRBV5-1 with TRBJ2-5; possible D gene TRBD2, 5 bases. Germline values: CDR1 SGHRS, CDR2 YFSETQ. The CDR3 has 12 amino acids.

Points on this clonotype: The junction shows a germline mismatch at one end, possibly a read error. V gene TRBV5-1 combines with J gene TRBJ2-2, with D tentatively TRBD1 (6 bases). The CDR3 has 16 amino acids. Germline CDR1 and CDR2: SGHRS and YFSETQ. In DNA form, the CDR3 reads TGCGCCAGCAGCCGAAGGACAGCCCACGGCACCTGGGAGCTGTTTTTT. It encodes CASSRRTAHGTWELFF.

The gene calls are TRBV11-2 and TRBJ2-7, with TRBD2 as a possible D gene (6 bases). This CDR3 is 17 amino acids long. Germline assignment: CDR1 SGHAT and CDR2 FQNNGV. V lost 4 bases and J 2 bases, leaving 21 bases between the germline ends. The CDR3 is CASSSWGTGEGTYEQYF. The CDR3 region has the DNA TGTGCCAGCAGCTCATGGGGAACGGGAGAGGGGACCTACGAGCAGTACTTC.

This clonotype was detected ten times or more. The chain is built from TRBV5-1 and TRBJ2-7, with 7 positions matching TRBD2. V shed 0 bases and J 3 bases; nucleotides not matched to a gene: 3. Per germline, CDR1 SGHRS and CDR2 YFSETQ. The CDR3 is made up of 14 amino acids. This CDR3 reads CASSLVGGFYEQYF. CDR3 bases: TGCGCCAGCAGCTTGGTCGGGGGGTTCTACGAGCAGTACTTC.

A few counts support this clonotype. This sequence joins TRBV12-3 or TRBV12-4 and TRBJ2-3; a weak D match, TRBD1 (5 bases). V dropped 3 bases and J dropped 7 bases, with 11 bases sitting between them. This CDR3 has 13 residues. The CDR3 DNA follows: TGTGCCAGCAGTTTGGCAGGGCCCCATACGCAGTATTTT. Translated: CASSLAGPHTQYF.